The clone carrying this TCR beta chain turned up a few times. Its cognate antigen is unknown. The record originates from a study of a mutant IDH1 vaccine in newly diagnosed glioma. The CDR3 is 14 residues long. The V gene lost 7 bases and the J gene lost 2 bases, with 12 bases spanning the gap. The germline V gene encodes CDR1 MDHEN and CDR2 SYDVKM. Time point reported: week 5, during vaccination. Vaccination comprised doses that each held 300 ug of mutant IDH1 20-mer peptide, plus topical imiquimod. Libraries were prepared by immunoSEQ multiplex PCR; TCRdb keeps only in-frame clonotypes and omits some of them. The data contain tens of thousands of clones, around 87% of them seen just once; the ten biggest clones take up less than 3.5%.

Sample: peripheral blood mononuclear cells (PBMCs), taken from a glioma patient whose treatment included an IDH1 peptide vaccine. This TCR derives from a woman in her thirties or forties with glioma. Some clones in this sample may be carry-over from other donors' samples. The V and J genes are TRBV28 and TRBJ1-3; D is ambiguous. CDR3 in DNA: TGTGCCAGCACGGAAGCGAGCCCTGGAAACACCATATATTTT. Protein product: CASTEASPGNTIYF.